Given below is one T cell receptor beta chain in context. Its antigen is unidentified. This record comes from a study of identical twins. TCRdb ran MiXCR on the 5' RACE reads and lists one entry per CDR3 protein. The sample has approximately 210,000 distinct CDR3 sequences; around 10% are singletons. Notes on the study in general: Twin-shared out-of-frame alpha sequences were enriched for low generation probability.

With no exceptions, donors were healthy Caucasians. The clonotype comes from a woman between 18 and 29 years old in good health. Source material: memory (CD45RO+) T cells sorted from blood.

CDR3 coding DNA: TGTGCCAGCAGTCTCGGGGAGAACACCATATATTTT. Translation gives CASSLGENTIYF. The chain couples TRBV12-3 or TRBV12-4 to TRBJ1-3; no clear D gene. This CDR3 is built from 12 residues. Trimming removed 5 bases at V and 7 bases at J, with 9 bases between.